One sample yielded the 31 T cell receptor beta chains listed below, sequenced in a study of blood T cell repertoires in COVID-19. Produced via immunoSEQ multiplex PCR; TCRdb's table is partial and in-frame only. The table includes 110,000 or so clones, 85% detected once. Sequencing was carried out using peripheral blood. The receptors shown here come from a human donor in a cohort sampled during active COVID-19.

The chain links TRBV6-6 to TRBJ1-1; D possibly corresponds to TRBD1 (6 bases). The CDR3 is 19 amino acids. Trimming left V 6 bases short and J 5 bases short, with 31 bases between. Germline V gene sequence: CDR1 MNHNY, CDR2 SVGAGI (reference sequence). In DNA form, the CDR3 reads TGTGCCAGCAGCCGATATAGACTTAGTACAGGGATTGAGGGGACTGAAGCTTTCTTT. Translating gives CASSRYRLSTGIEGTEAFF.

The chain employs TRBV9 and TRBJ2-5, with TRBD2 identical over 10 bases. The CDR3 totals 17 residues. Germline CDR1 and CDR2: SGDLS and YYNGEE. Trimming took 3 bases from V and 4 from J; bases not matched to a gene: 12. The CDR3 sequence is CASSDGSSGGASETQYF. The CDR3 DNA sequence: TGTGCCAGCAGCGATGGGTCCAGCGGGGGGGCCTCAGAGACCCAGTACTTC.

This chain links TRBV7-7 with TRBJ2-5, with 7 positions matching TRBD1. The V gene's germline CDR1 is SSHAT and CDR2 FNYEAQ (reference sequence). J gave up 7 bases and V 3 bases, and 8 bases lay outside the gene matches. The CDR3 runs 14 residues. The CDR3 bases are TGTGCCAGCAGCTTTGACAGGGTAGGGGCGACCCAGTACTTC. Translating gives CASSFDRVGATQYF.

The chain joins TRBV7-2 to TRBJ2-1; 7 nucleotides align to TRBD2. This CDR3 comprises 13 residues. V gave up 7 bases and J gave up 4 bases; unmatched junction bases: 4. From germline, CDR1 is SGHTA and CDR2 FQGNSA. CDR3 region: CASKKAGYNEQFF. CDR3 DNA sequence: TGTGCCAGCAAAAAAGCGGGATACAATGAGCAGTTCTTC.

The CDR3 nucleotides read TGTGCCGTCGGACAGGGGGGAGAGCAGTACTTC. It encodes CAVGQGGEQYF. This rearrangement joins TRBV6-6 to TRBJ2-7, with TRBD1 matching 10 bases. V lost 11 bases and J lost 7; bases outside the gene matches: 5. Germline CDR1 MNHNY, CDR2 SVGAGI (reference sequence). The CDR3 loop spans 11 amino acids.

The rearrangement joins TRBV7-2 to TRBJ2-5; tentative D call: TRBD2 (5 bases). Trimming pared 5 bases from V and 6 bases from J, leaving 13 bases between. Germline lookup yields CDR1 SGHTA and CDR2 FQGNSA. This CDR3 contains 13 residues. The DNA of the CDR3 is TGTGCCAGCAGCGGACGGGGTCTACAGACCCAGTACTTC. This encodes CASSGRGLQTQYF.

The chain joins TRBV14 to TRBJ2-7, with D possibly being TRBD2 (6 bases). Germline V gives CDR1 SGHDN, CDR2 FVKESK. CDR3 length: 13 amino acids. Between the trimmed V and J ends, which lost 3 bases and 7 bases, there was a span of 13 bases. The CDR3 sequence is CASSQGGVGEQYF. CDR3 nucleotide sequence: TGTGCCAGCAGCCAGGGCGGGGTGGGGGAGCAGTACTTC.

A single count supports this clone. The chain recombines TRBV6-1 with TRBJ1-2; D gene unclear. Germline CDR1 is MNHNS and CDR2 is SASEGT. The CDR3 covers 16 residues. Trimming removed 2 bases from V and 4 bases from J, with 17 bases in between. CDR3 nucleotide sequence: TGTGCCAGCAGTGAAACACCATCGGGTGAAACCTATGGCTACACCTTC. Its translation: CASSETPSGETYGYTF.

The chain couples TRBV7-9 to TRBJ1-2; the D gene is possibly TRBD1 (6 bases). This CDR3 comprises 14 residues. Germline lookup yields CDR1 SEHNR and CDR2 FQNEAQ (reference sequence). V gave up 0 bases and J gave up 4 bases, with 9 bases separating them. The DNA of the CDR3 is TGTGCCAGCAGCTTAGCAGGGGGGGGCTATGGCTACACCTTC. This encodes CASSLAGGGYGYTF. Filled out from reference TRBV7-9 and TRBJ1-2, the complete variable domain reads DTGVSQNPRHKITKRGQNVTFRCDPISEHNRLYWYRQTLGQGPEFLTYFQNEAQLEKSRLLSDRFSAERPKGSFSTLEIQRTEQGDSAMYLCASSLAGGGYGYTFGSGTRLTVV.

This chain joins TRBV6-5 and TRBJ2-7; 7 nucleotides line up with TRBD2. This CDR3 has 12 residues. Germline lookup yields CDR1 MNHEY and CDR2 SVGAGI. Losses at the gene ends were 6 bases for V and 5 bases for J; bases not matched to a gene: 4. The CDR3 spells CASSSRGDEQYF. CDR3 in DNA: TGTGCCAGCAGCTCCCGGGGGGACGAGCAGTACTTC.

V gene TRBV5-1 combines with J gene TRBJ2-5; D is possibly TRBD2 (6 bases). The CDR3 sequence is 13 residues long. The V end was cut by 5 bases, the J end by 4 bases, with 12 bases between. Germline CDR1 is SGHRS and CDR2 is YFSETQ. CDR3 DNA: TGCGCCAGCAGTCAGCAGGGAGGAGAGACCCAGTACTTC. Translated: CASSQQGGETQYF.

The genes are TRBV28 and TRBJ2-7; 7 bases agree with TRBD1. V gave up 7 bases and J gave up 4 bases; unmatched junction bases: 7. Germline V gene data show CDR1 as MDHEN and CDR2 as SYDVKM. This CDR3 spans 13 amino acids. The DNA of the CDR3 is TGTGCCAGCACCTACAGGGGTGGGTACGAGCAGTACTTC. The encoded protein is CASTYRGGYEQYF.

This chain uses TRBV2 with TRBJ2-2; 11 bases map to TRBD2. CDR1 SNHLY and CDR2 FYNNEI come from the germline V gene. The CDR3 extends over 15 amino acids. J gave up 17 bases and V 3 bases, and 14 bases lay outside the gene matches. The CDR3: CASSETSGATPQPFF. CDR3 coding DNA: TGTGCCAGCAGTGAGACTAGCGGGGCCACTCCCCAGCCATTTTTT.

The V gene is TRBV12-5, the J gene TRBJ2-3; D gene uncertain. Germline CDR1 is LGHNT and CDR2 is FRNRAP. V lost 1 base and J 3 bases, leaving 5 bases between the germline ends. This CDR3 has 13 residues. In nucleotides, the CDR3 is TGTGCTAGTGGTTTGGCATCAACAGATACGCAGTATTTT. Its protein product is CASGLASTDTQYF.

This rearrangement joins TRBV6-5 to TRBJ2-1, with D possibly matching TRBD2 (5 bases). The V gene's germline CDR1 is MNHEY and CDR2 SVGAGI. CDR3 length: 14 residues. The V end was cut by 0 bases, the J end by 9 bases, with 12 bases between. The chain's CDR3 is CASSYSNRGIEQFF. Written as DNA, the CDR3 is TGTGCCAGCAGTTACTCGAACAGAGGGATTGAGCAGTTCTTC.

This chain uses TRBV19 with TRBJ1-4; D ambiguous. The CDR3 sequence is 15 residues long. Germline-derived CDR1 and CDR2 are LNHDA and SQIVND (reference sequence). Trimming cost V 2 bases and J 2 bases, with 9 bases left between them. The CDR3 region has the DNA TGTGCCAGTAGTATAAGACAAAGGACTAATGAAAAACTGTTTTTT. It encodes CASSIRQRTNEKLFF.

This chain connects TRBV5-6 to TRBJ2-5, with a possible D match to TRBD2 (5 bases). Trimming removed 0 bases at V and 4 bases at J, with 7 bases between. The CDR3 consists of 13 residues. CDR1 and CDR2 (germline): SGHDT, YYEEEE. The CDR3 DNA reads as TGTGCCAGCAGCTTGGCGCGGGCAGAGACCCAGTACTTC. Translation gives CASSLARAETQYF. The full variable domain, rest sourced from reference TRBV5-6 and TRBJ2-5, is DAGVTQSPTHLIKTRGQQVTLRCSPKSGHDTVSWYQQALGQGPQFIFQYYEEEERQRGNFPDRFSGHQFPNYSSELNVNALLLGDSALYLCASSLARAETQYFGPGTRLLVL.

V gene TRBV6-1 combines with J gene TRBJ1-5; 8 positions agree with TRBD1. Per the germline V gene, CDR1 is MNHNS and CDR2 is SASEGT. Trimming cost V 3 bases and J 11 bases; bases outside gene matches: 9. This CDR3 is built from 14 residues. The CDR3 sequence: CASSDRTGLRAQHF. The CDR3 DNA reads as TGTGCCAGCAGTGATCGGACAGGGCTTAGGGCCCAGCATTTT.

V usage is TRBV6-5 and J usage is TRBJ1-2; no definite D call. The germline V and J ends were trimmed by 2 bases and 8 bases, with 9 bases remaining between them. The CDR3 covers 12 residues. Looked up from germline, CDR1 is MNHEY and CDR2 is SVGAGI. The CDR3: CASSYRGQGYTF. CDR3 DNA: TGTGCCAGCAGTTACCGTGGGCAGGGCTACACCTTC.

This rearrangement joins TRBV29-1 to TRBJ1-2, with D uncertain. The CDR3 runs 12 residues. Deletions cut 8 bases from V and 2 bases from J, with 12 bases between. Per the germline V gene, CDR1 is SQVTM and CDR2 is ANQGSEA. The CDR3 loop reads CSTAAGNYGYTF. The CDR3 region has the DNA TGCAGCACTGCTGCGGGCAACTATGGCTACACCTTC.

The V and J genes are TRBV3-1 (or the pseudogene TRBV3-2) and TRBJ2-7; D is uncertain. Germline V gene data show CDR1 as LGHDT and CDR2 as YNNKEL (reference sequence). This CDR3 is 13 amino acids long. V was cut by 3 bases and J by 3 bases, with 9 bases left in between. CDR3: CASSHRAIYEQYF. The DNA for the CDR3 is TGTGCCAGCAGCCATCGCGCGATCTACGAGCAGTACTTC.

The chain uses TRBV3-1 (or the pseudogene TRBV3-2) and TRBJ1-2; D may be TRBD1 (6 bases). The germline V and J ends were trimmed by 0 bases and 5 bases, with 13 bases remaining between them. CDR1 is LGHDT, CDR2 YNNKEL, per germline (reference sequence). The CDR3 has 15 residues. As DNA, the CDR3 is TGTGCCAGCAGCCAAGATCGTCTTGGACAGTATGGCTACACCTTC. The encoded protein is CASSQDRLGQYGYTF.

The V and J genes are TRBV7-2 and TRBJ2-4; 7 nucleotides match TRBD2. The germline gives CDR1 SGHTA, CDR2 FQGNSA. Trimming removed 1 base from V and 1 base from J; junction bases left unmatched: 1. The CDR3 contains 15 residues. This CDR3 is CASSLVSGAKNIQYF. The CDR3 nucleotides read TGTGCCAGCAGCTTAGTTAGCGGGGCCAAAAACATTCAGTACTTC.

This clone was counted between two and nine times. The chain is built from TRBV7-3 and TRBJ2-1; 10 bases agree with TRBD2. The V and J ends lost 1 base and 0 bases, in that order; junction bases with no gene match: 9. The CDR3 has 19 residues. Per germline, CDR1 SGHTA and CDR2 FQGTGA. CDR3 amino acids: CASSLRASGGPSSYNEQFF. The CDR3, as DNA: TGTGCCAGCAGCTTAAGAGCTAGCGGGGGCCCAAGCTCCTACAATGAGCAGTTCTTC.

The chain links TRBV6-5 to TRBJ1-6, with TRBD1 identical over 11 bases. Germline CDR1 reads MNHEY; CDR2 reads SVGAGI. V was pared by 9 bases and J by 10 bases, with 8 bases of the junction left unmatched. This CDR3 is 14 amino acids long. This chain's CDR3 is CASSPGQGESPLHF. In nucleotides, the CDR3 is TGTGCCAGTTCACCGGGACAGGGGGAATCACCCCTCCACTTT.

CDR3 residues: CASSQRDSYNSPLHF. The CDR3 DNA sequence: TGCGCCAGCAGCCAAAGGGACAGCTATAATTCACCCCTCCACTTT. V is TRBV4-1 and J is TRBJ1-6; 7 bases agree with TRBD1. The CDR3 loop spans 15 amino acids. V dropped 2 bases and J dropped 3; count of bases not matched to a gene: 1. Germline V gene lookup returns CDR1 MGHRA and CDR2 YSYEKL.

The chain carries TRBV28 and TRBJ1-4; 7 positions agree with TRBD1. The CDR3 runs 14 residues. The V gene's germline CDR1 is MDHEN and CDR2 SYDVKM. With 2 bases clipped from V and 7 bases from J, the junction kept 4 bases outside the gene matches. As DNA, the CDR3 is TGTGCCAGCAGTTTAGAGGGGGCCTCTGAAAAACTGTTTTTT. It encodes CASSLEGASEKLFF.

V and J are TRBV30 and TRBJ2-7; TRBD1 is a possible D gene (6 bases). The CDR3 has 15 residues. Trimming pared 0 bases from V and 0 bases from J, leaving 12 bases between. The germline V gene encodes CDR1 GTSNPN and CDR2 SVGIG (reference sequence). The CDR3 spells CAWSVPGVPSYEQYF. The CDR3 coding sequence is TGTGCCTGGAGTGTACCAGGGGTGCCCTCCTACGAGCAGTACTTC.

The chain links TRBV9 to TRBJ2-5, with D unclear. Trimming left V 0 bases short and J 1 base short, with 13 bases between. CDR1 SGDLS and CDR2 YYNGEE come from the germline V gene. The CDR3 loop spans 16 amino acids. In nucleotides, the CDR3 is TGTGCCAGCAGCGTAGGGGCAGCCAATTCCCAAGAGACCCAGTACTTC. It specifies CASSVGAANSQETQYF.

This rearrangement joins TRBV20-1 to TRBJ1-1; D call uncertain. The CDR3 covers 10 residues. Trimming took 6 bases from V and 4 from J, leaving 6 bases between them. Germline loops: CDR1 DFQATT, CDR2 SNEGSKA (reference sequence). This CDR3 is CSAMFTEAFF. CDR3 bases: TGCAGTGCCATGTTCACTGAAGCTTTCTTT.

The chain couples TRBV28 to TRBJ2-3, with 13 bases fitting TRBD2. Germline assignment: CDR1 MDHEN and CDR2 SYDVKM. The CDR3 has 17 residues. Trimming removed 7 bases from V and 2 bases from J; junction bases left unmatched: 9. The CDR3 region is CASTAGLAGDYTDTQYF. The CDR3 bases are TGTGCCAGCACCGCAGGACTAGCGGGGGATTACACAGATACGCAGTATTTT.